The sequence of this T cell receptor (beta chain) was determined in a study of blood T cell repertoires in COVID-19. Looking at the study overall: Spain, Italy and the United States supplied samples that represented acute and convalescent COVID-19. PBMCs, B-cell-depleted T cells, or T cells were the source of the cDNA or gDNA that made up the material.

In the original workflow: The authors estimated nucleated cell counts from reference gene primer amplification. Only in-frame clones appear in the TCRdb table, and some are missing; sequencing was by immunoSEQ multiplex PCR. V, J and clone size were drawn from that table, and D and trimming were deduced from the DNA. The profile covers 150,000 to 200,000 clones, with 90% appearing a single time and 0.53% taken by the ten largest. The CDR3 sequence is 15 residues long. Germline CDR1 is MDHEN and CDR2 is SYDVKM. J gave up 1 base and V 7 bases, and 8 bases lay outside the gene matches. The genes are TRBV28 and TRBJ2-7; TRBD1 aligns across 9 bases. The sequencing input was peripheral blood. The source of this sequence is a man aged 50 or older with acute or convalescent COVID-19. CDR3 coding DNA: TGTGCCAGCAATACAGGGGGCGGACAATCCTACGAGCAGTACTTC. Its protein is CASNTGGGQSYEQYF.